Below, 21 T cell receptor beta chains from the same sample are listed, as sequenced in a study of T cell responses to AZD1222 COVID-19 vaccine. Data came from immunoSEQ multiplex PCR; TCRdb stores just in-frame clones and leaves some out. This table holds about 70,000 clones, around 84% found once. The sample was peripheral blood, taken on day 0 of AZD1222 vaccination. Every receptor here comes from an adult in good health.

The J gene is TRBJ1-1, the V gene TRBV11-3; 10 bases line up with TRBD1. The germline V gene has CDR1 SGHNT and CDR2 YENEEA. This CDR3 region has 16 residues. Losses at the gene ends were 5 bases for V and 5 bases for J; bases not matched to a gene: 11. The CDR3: CASSRGQGGDGTEAFF. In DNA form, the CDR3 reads TGTGCCAGCAGCCGCGGACAGGGGGGAGATGGTACTGAAGCTTTCTTT.

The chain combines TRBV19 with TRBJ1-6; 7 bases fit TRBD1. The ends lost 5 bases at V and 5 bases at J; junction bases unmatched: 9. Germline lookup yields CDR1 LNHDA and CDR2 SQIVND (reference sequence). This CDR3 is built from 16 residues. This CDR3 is CASSHGQGVDNSPLHF. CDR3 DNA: TGTGCCAGTAGTCATGGGCAGGGGGTGGATAATTCACCCCTCCACTTT.

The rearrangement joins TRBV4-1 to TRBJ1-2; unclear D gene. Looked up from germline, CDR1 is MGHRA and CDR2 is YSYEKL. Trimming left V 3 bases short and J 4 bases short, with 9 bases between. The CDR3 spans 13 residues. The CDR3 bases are TGCGCCAGCAGCCATGAGACCACCTATGGCTACACCTTC. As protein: CASSHETTYGYTF.

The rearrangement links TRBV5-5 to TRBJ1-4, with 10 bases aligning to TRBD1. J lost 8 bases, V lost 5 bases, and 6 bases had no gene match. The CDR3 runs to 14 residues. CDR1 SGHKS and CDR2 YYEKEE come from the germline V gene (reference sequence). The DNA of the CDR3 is TGTGCCAGCAGGTCCGGGACAGGGGTCGAAAAACTGTTTTTT. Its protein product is CASRSGTGVEKLFF.

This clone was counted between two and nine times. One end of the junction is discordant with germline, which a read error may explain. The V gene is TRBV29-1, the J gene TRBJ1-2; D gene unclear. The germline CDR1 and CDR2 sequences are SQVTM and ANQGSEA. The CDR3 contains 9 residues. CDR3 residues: CSVEGGYTF. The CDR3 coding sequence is TGCAGCGTAGAAGGTGGCTACACCTTC.

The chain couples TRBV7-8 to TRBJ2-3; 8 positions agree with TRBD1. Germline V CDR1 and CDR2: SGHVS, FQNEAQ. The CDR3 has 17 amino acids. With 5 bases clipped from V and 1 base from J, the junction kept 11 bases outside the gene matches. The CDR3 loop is CASSPRDRGGGTDTQYF. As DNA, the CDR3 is TGTGCCAGCAGCCCGAGAGACAGGGGAGGTGGCACAGATACGCAGTATTTT.

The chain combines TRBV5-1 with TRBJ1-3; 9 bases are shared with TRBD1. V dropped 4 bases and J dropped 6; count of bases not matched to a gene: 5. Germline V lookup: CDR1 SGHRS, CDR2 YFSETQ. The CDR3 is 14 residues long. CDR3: CASSRGQGENTIYF. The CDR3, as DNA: TGCGCCAGCAGCAGGGGACAGGGAGAAAACACCATATATTTT.

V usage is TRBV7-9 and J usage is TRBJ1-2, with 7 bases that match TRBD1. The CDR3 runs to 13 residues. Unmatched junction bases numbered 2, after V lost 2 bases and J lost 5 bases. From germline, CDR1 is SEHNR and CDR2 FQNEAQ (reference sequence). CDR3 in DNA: TGTGCCAGCAGCTTACAGGGGGGGTATGGCTACACCTTC. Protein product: CASSLQGGYGYTF.

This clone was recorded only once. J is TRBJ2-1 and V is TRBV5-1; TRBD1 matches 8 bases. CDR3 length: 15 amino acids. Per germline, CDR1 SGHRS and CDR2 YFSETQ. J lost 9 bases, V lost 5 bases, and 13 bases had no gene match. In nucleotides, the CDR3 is TGCGCCAGCAGTCCTCTACCGGGACAGGTTTCTGAGCAGTTCTTC. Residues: CASSPLPGQVSEQFF.

The CDR3, as DNA: TGCGCCAGCACCCCCTCGGAATACACCGGGGAGCTGTTTTTT. Amino acid sequence: CASTPSEYTGELFF. The chain combines TRBV5-1 with TRBJ2-2; no clear D. This CDR3 has 14 amino acids. The V and J ends lost 6 bases and 3 bases respectively, with 12 bases between them. Germline V CDR1 and CDR2: SGHRS, YFSETQ. The variable domain in full, completed from reference TRBV5-1 and TRBJ2-2, reads KAGVTQTPRYLIKTRGQQVTLSCSPISGHRSVSWYQQTPGQGLQFLFEYFSETQRNKGNFPGRFSGRQFSNSRSEMNVSTLELGDSALYLCASTPSEYTGELFFGEGSRLTVL.

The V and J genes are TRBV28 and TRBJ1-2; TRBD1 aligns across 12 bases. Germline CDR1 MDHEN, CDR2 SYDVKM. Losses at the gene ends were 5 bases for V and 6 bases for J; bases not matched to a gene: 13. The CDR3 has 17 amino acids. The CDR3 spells CASSPGGTGGVYNGYTF. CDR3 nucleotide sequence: TGTGCCAGCAGTCCAGGCGGGACAGGGGGCGTGTATAATGGCTACACCTTC.

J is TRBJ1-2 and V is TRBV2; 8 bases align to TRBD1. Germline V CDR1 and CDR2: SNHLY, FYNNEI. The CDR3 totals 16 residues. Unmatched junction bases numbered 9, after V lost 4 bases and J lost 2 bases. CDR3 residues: CASSARPRDRNYGYTF. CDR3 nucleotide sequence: TGTGCCAGCAGTGCCAGACCCCGGGACAGGAACTATGGCTACACCTTC.

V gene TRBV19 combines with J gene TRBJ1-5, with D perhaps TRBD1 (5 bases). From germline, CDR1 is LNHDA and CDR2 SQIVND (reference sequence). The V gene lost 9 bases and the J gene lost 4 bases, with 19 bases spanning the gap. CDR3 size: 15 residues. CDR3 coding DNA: TGTGCCAGCCGGGACGTTGCCACCCTTAATCAGCCCCAGCATTTT. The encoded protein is CASRDVATLNQPQHF.

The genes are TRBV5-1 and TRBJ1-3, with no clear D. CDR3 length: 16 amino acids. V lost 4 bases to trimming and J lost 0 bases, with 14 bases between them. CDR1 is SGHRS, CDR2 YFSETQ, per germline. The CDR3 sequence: CASSPDRRGSGNTIYF. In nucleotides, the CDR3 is TGCGCCAGCAGCCCGGACCGAAGAGGCTCTGGAAACACCATATATTTT.

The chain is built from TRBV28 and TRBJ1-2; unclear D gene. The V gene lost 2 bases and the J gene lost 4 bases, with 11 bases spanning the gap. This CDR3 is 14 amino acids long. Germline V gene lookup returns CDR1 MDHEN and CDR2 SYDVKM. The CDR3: CASSLPGGSYGYTF. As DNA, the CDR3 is TGTGCCAGCAGTTTACCTGGCGGATCCTATGGCTACACCTTC.

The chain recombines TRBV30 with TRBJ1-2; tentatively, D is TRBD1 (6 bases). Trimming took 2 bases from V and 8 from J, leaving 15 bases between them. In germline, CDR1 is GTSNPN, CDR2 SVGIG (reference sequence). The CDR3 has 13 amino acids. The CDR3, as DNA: TGTGCCTGGAGTTTGCCAGGGGCTTGGGGCTACACCTTC. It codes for CAWSLPGAWGYTF.

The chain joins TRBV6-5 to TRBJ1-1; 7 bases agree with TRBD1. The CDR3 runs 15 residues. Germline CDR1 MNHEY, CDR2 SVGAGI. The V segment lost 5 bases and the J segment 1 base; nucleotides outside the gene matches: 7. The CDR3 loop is CASSPTGTANTEAFF. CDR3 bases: TGTGCCAGCAGTCCGACCGGGACAGCGAACACTGAAGCTTTCTTT.

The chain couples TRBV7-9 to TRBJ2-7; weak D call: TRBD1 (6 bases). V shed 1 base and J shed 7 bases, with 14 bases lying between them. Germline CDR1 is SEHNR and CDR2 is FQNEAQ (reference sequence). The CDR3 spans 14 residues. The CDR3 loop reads CASSLGRQDGEQYF. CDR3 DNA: TGTGCCAGCAGCTTAGGGAGACAGGACGGAGAGCAGTACTTC.

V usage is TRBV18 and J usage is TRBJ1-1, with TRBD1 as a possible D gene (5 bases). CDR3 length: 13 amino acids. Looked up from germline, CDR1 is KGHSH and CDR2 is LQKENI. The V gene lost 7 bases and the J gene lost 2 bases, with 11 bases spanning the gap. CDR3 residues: CASLLGGNTEAFF. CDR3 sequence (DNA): TGTGCCAGCTTATTGGGGGGAAACACTGAAGCTTTCTTT. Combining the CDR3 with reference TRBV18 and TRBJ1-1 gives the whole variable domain NAGVMQNPRHLVRRRGQEARLRCSPMKGHSHVYWYRQLPEEGLKFMVYLQKENIIDESGMPKERFSAEFPKEGPSILRIQQVVRGDSAAYFCASLLGGNTEAFFGQGTRLTVV.

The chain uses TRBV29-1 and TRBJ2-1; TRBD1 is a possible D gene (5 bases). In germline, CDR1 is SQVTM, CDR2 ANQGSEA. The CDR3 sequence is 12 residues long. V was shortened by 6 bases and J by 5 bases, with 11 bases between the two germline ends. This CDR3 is CSVVVRDNEQFF. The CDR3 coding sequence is TGCAGCGTGGTGGTCAGGGACAATGAGCAGTTCTTC.

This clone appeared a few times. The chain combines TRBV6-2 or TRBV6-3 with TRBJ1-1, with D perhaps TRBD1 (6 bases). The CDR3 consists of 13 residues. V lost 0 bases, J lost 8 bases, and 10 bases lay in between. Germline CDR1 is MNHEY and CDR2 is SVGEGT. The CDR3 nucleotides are TGTGCCAGCAGTTACTCGGGGGGGGCCGAAGCTTTCTTT. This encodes CASSYSGGAEAFF.